The text below deals with one TCR beta chain. The TCRbeta library incorporated unique molecular identifiers. MiXCR, applied by TCRdb to the PCR reads, yields one record per CDR3 protein. The data hold hundreds of thousands of distinct CDR3 sequences, with 16% observed a single time. This sample was taken from a study of T-cell reconstitution after alpha-beta-depleted transplantation in children. Sequencing was performed on PBMCs from the stem cell graft donor, taken from the stem cell graft. The TCR sequence derives from a human donor who donated a stem cell graft to a child with acute myeloid leukemia.

The CDR3 DNA reads TGTGCCATCAGTGAGTCCACACAAACTAACTATGGCTACACCTTC. Protein product: CAISESTQTNYGYTF. This chain joins TRBV10-3 and TRBJ1-2; no definite D call. The ends were cut back, 0 bases at V and 0 bases at J, with 8 bases in the middle. CDR1 and CDR2 (germline): ENHRY, SYGVKD. CDR3 length equals 15 residues.